This note documents a single TCR beta chain sequence. The CDR3 is made up of 17 amino acids. J was trimmed by 3 bases and V by 5 bases; bases with no gene match: 9. CDR1 and CDR2 (germline): SGHAT, FQNNGV. The TCR beta CDR3 regions underwent amplification using RNA transcripts as the source. The HTBI set primed first-round TCR CDR3 RT-PCR. TCRdb analysed the multiplex PCR reads with MiXCR anew, one entry per CDR3 protein. The data contain approximately 710,000 distinct CDR3 sequences, roughly 17% of them singletons. The sample comes from a study of T cells in Graves' hyperthyroidism and ophthalmopathy.

Material for sequencing was blood. This clonotype was sampled from a man aged 45-65 years with Graves' hyperthyroidism. V usage is TRBV11-2 and J usage is TRBJ2-5; 13 nucleotides align to TRBD2. The CDR3 DNA reads as TGTGCCAGCAGCCCACTCGGGACTAGCGGGGATAAAGAGACCCAGTACTTC. It specifies CASSPLGTSGDKETQYF.